Listed here are 5 T cell receptor beta chains from one sample, sequenced in a study of pediatric ulcerative colitis. Clones were read by immunoSEQ multiplex PCR, and TCRdb kept only the in-frame ones, dropping some. Of tens of thousands of clones detected, 60% to 75% appear once; the ten largest clones hold about 0.7%. One to two pinch biopsies were taken from the rectum during colonoscopy. The sample comprised gut tissue. All receptors come from a boy aged 10-17 years with moderate ulcerative colitis.

This sequence joins TRBV10-3 and TRBJ1-1, with D unclear. The length of the CDR3 is 15 residues. The germline V and J ends were trimmed by 2 bases and 1 base, with 11 bases remaining between them. CDR1 and CDR2 from the germline V gene are ENHRY and SYGVKD. As DNA, the CDR3 is TGTGCCATCAGTGAGGGAGGTTATAGGAACACTGAAGCTTTCTTT. It yields the protein CAISEGGYRNTEAFF.

The chain is built from TRBV7-2 and TRBJ2-1, with TRBD2 identical over 9 bases. CDR1 SGHTA and CDR2 FQGNSA come from the germline V gene. V was pared by 5 bases and J by 9 bases, with 8 bases of the junction left unmatched. This CDR3 has 14 residues. CDR3 nucleotides: TGTGCCAGCAGCCCGACGGGACTAGCCAGTGAGCAGTTCTTC. Encoded protein: CASSPTGLASEQFF. Together with reference TRBV7-2 and TRBJ2-1, the CDR3 gives the full variable domain: GAGVSQSPSNKVTEKGKDVELRCDPISGHTALYWYRQSLGQGLEFLIYFQGNSAPDKSGLPSDRFSAERTGGSVSTLTIQRTQQEDSAVYLCASSPTGLASEQFFGPGTRLTVL.

The V gene is TRBV10-2, the J gene TRBJ2-3; 8 positions agree with TRBD2. The CDR3 is made up of 16 amino acids. Trimming took 5 bases from V and 6 from J; bases not matched to a gene: 13. Germline V gene lookup returns CDR1 WSHSY and CDR2 SAAADI. The CDR3: CASSFAESGGRDTQYF. CDR3 nucleotides: TGCGCCAGCAGTTTCGCGGAGTCGGGAGGGCGCGATACGCAGTATTTT.

This clone has a single count. This chain joins TRBV28 and TRBJ1-3; D possibly corresponds to TRBD1 (6 bases). There are 15 residues in the CDR3. V dropped 6 bases and J dropped 0 bases, with 12 bases sitting between them. From germline, CDR1 is MDHEN and CDR2 SYDVKM. CDR3 in amino acids: CASSPGHNSGNTIYF. As DNA, the CDR3 is TGTGCCAGCAGCCCGGGACACAACTCTGGAAACACCATATATTTT.

This chain joins TRBV14 and TRBJ2-7; a possible D gene is TRBD2 (6 bases). CDR3 length: 15 residues. Looked up from germline, CDR1 is SGHDN and CDR2 is FVKESK. V was pared by 5 bases and J by 5 bases, with 19 bases between. The CDR3 DNA reads TGTGCCAGCAGCTCTCGGACTATTTTCGGAAACGAGCAGTACTTC. This gives the protein CASSSRTIFGNEQYF.